This T cell receptor beta chain stems from a study of CD8+CD57+ T cells in acquired aplastic anemia. Study background: DNA from sorted CD4+ and CD8+ cells averaged roughly 3.4 ug.

Broader study findings: Patients and controls had in common 25 to 30 CD8+ CDR3 sequences.

Patients included in sequencing had previously demonstrated CD8+CD57+ cell expansion by flow cytometry. Patient blood was sampled before any therapy had been received. With regard to this clonotype: The antigen is unknown.

CDR3 and TCR beta VDJ profiling relied on a genomic DNA template. TCRdb ran MiXCR on the reads and lists one entry per CDR3 protein. The data show roughly 180,000 distinct CDR3 sequences, about three fifths seen once. Germline loops: CDR1 LNHDA, CDR2 SQIVND (reference sequence). V lost 8 bases and J 5 bases, leaving 13 bases between the germline ends. CDR3 size: 13 residues. The chain carries TRBV19 and TRBJ1-5; D gene uncertain. Sequencing input: sorted CD4+, CD8+, or CD8+CD57+ T cells (not recorded which) from PBMCs. The clonotype was recovered from a human donor with aplastic anemia. CDR3 region: CASSRGYDQPQHF. In DNA, the CDR3 is TGTGCCAGTTCCCGGGGTTACGATCAGCCCCAGCATTTT.